A single sample gave rise to the 23 T cell receptor beta chains below, sequenced in a study of a mutant IDH1 vaccine in newly diagnosed glioma. These receptors have no known antigen. Profiling relied on immunoSEQ multiplex PCR, and the TCRdb table lists in-frame clones only, not all of them. Of fewer than 40,000 clones listed, 45% to 70% are singletons. Regarding time point: week 5, during vaccination. What each vaccine dose contained was 300 ug of mutant IDH1 20-mer peptide, accompanied by topical imiquimod. The sample in question was PBMCs, obtained from a glioma patient whose treatment included an IDH1 peptide vaccine. These receptor sequences come from a young woman with glioma.

The rearrangement links TRBV11-2 to TRBJ1-1; D not resolved. The CDR3 is 14 residues long. Trimming removed 3 bases from V and 2 bases from J, with 10 bases in between. Germline V CDR1 and CDR2: SGHAT, FQNNGV. The CDR3 bases are TGTGCCAGCAGCTTTTCGAGAGCTAACACTGAAGCTTTCTTT. Protein product: CASSFSRANTEAFF.

V gene TRBV30 combines with J gene TRBJ1-1; TRBD1 might be the D (5 bases). The V end lost 4 bases, the J end lost 1 base, and 10 bases lay between the germline ends. The CDR3 spans 13 residues. Germline V gene lookup returns CDR1 GTSNPN and CDR2 SVGIG (reference sequence). CDR3 region: CAWKMTENTEAFF. CDR3 in DNA: TGTGCCTGGAAGATGACAGAGAACACTGAAGCTTTCTTT.

The CDR3 here is CASSLGLEGEKLFF. The CDR3, as DNA: TGTGCCAGCAGCTTGGGGTTGGAGGGTGAAAAACTGTTTTTT. The chain has TRBV11-2 and TRBJ1-4; D unclear. Germline V gives CDR1 SGHAT, CDR2 FQNNGV. Trimming left V 3 bases short and J 7 bases short, with 12 bases between. This CDR3 is 14 amino acids long. The whole variable domain, remainder taken from reference TRBV11-2 and TRBJ1-4, is EAGVAQSPRYKIIEKRQSVAFWCNPISGHATLYWYQQILGQGPKLLIQFQNNGVVDDSQLPKDRFSAERLKGVDSTLKIQPAKLEDSAVYLCASSLGLEGEKLFFGSGTQLSVL.

This clone occurred a few times. V is TRBV19 and J is TRBJ2-1, with D perhaps being TRBD1 or TRBD2 (6 bases each). Trimming removed 0 bases from V and 2 bases from J, with 14 bases in between. Germline V lookup: CDR1 LNHDA, CDR2 SQIVND (reference sequence). The CDR3 covers 17 residues. The CDR3 sequence: CASSIDSRGGPYNEQFF. The CDR3 bases are TGTGCCAGTAGTATAGATTCTAGAGGGGGGCCCTACAATGAGCAGTTCTTC.

The V call is TRBV7-8, the J call TRBJ1-5; no clear D. This CDR3 comprises 14 residues. CDR1 SGHVS and CDR2 FQNEAQ come from the germline V gene. Trimming shortened V by 5 bases and J by 6 bases, and 14 bases separated the two germline ends. CDR3 sequence: CASSPTEEGQPQHF. CDR3 nucleotides: TGTGCCAGCAGCCCAACAGAGGAGGGTCAGCCCCAGCATTTT.

This chain links TRBV5-1 with TRBJ2-1; 13 positions agree with TRBD2. The J segment lost 5 bases and the V segment lost 5 bases, leaving 4 bases of the junction unmatched. Germline CDR1 SGHRS, CDR2 YFSETQ. There are 15 residues in the CDR3. The CDR3 DNA follows: TGCGCCAGCAGTATACTAGCGGGGGGGGACAATGAGCAGTTCTTC. This encodes CASSILAGGDNEQFF.

The genes are TRBV7-8 and TRBJ2-1; no reliable D call. Germline values: CDR1 SGHVS, CDR2 FQNEAQ. This CDR3 region has 15 residues. V was cut by 5 bases and J by 5 bases, with 16 bases left in between. CDR3 amino acids: CASSTTFRANNEQFF. Written as DNA, the CDR3 is TGTGCCAGCAGCACTACCTTCCGGGCAAACAATGAGCAGTTCTTC.

This clone was detected a few times. The chain recombines TRBV6-6 with TRBJ1-3, with no clear D. This CDR3 spans 14 amino acids. From germline, CDR1 is MNHNY and CDR2 SVGAGI (reference sequence). V was shortened by 6 bases and J by 3 bases, with 12 bases between the two germline ends. CDR3 loop: CASRDTVGGNTIYF. The CDR3 bases are TGTGCCAGCAGAGACACAGTAGGTGGAAACACCATATATTTT.

This chain joins TRBV6-1 and TRBJ2-3; 8 bases match TRBD2. The CDR3 loop spans 18 amino acids. Germline V gene sequence: CDR1 MNHNS, CDR2 SASEGT. J lost 3 bases, V lost 3 bases, and 14 bases had no gene match. The CDR3 DNA reads TGTGCCAGCAGTGACTTGGGCGGGGGGTTGGGAGGAACAGATACGCAGTATTTT. As protein: CASSDLGGGLGGTDTQYF.

V is TRBV11-2 and J is TRBJ2-1; the D is unclear. There are 15 residues in the CDR3. Trimming removed 0 bases at V and 0 bases at J, with 6 bases between. Looked up from germline, CDR1 is SGHAT and CDR2 is FQNNGV. The CDR3 DNA follows: TGTGCCAGCAGCTTAGATTTTAGCTCCTACAATGAGCAGTTCTTC. Residues: CASSLDFSSYNEQFF.

The chain couples TRBV27 to TRBJ1-1, with no clear D. CDR1 is MNHEY, CDR2 SMNVEV, per germline (reference sequence). Trimming pared 2 bases from V and 7 bases from J, leaving 8 bases between. This CDR3 spans 12 amino acids. CDR3 region: CASSLGLGEAFF. For the CDR3, the DNA is TGTGCCAGCAGTTTAGGGTTGGGTGAAGCTTTCTTT.

The rearrangement joins TRBV9 to TRBJ2-5; TRBD2 is a possible D gene (5 bases). Germline V gene data show CDR1 as SGDLS and CDR2 as YYNGEE. The CDR3 has 16 residues. With 0 bases removed from V and 1 base from J, the gap between germline ends came to 13 bases. In nucleotides, the CDR3 is TGTGCCAGCAGCGTAGGTCGGGGTGGCAGCCAAGAGACCCAGTACTTC. Protein: CASSVGRGGSQETQYF.

The V gene is TRBV7-8, the J gene TRBJ2-6; 8 bases are shared with TRBD2. This CDR3 is 17 amino acids long. Germline values: CDR1 SGHVS, CDR2 FQNEAQ. Trimming at V came to 7 bases and at J to 2 bases, leaving 10 bases not matched to a gene. The CDR3 reads CASTPGGGSTGANVLTF. CDR3 bases: TGTGCCAGCACCCCGGGAGGGGGAAGTACTGGGGCCAACGTCCTGACTTTC.

This chain links TRBV7-2 with TRBJ1-2; D unclear. This CDR3 comprises 17 residues. The V end lost 1 base, the J end lost 3 bases, and 18 bases lay between the germline ends. The germline gives CDR1 SGHTA, CDR2 FQGNSA. CDR3 sequence: CASSLDPRSLVDYGYTF. The CDR3 coding sequence is TGTGCCAGCAGCTTAGACCCACGGAGCTTAGTAGACTATGGCTACACCTTC.

The chain recombines TRBV19 with TRBJ2-3; 10 nucleotides agree with TRBD2. Germline values: CDR1 LNHDA, CDR2 SQIVND (reference sequence). Trimming at V came to 2 bases and at J to 2 bases, leaving 7 bases not matched to a gene. The CDR3 covers 17 residues. For the CDR3, the DNA is TGTGCCAGTAGTATAAGAGGACTAGCGGAAAACACAGATACGCAGTATTTT. Protein: CASSIRGLAENTDTQYF.

CDR3 nucleotide sequence: TGCAGTGCGGGACAGGTCTACGAGCAGTACTTC. The encoded protein is CSAGQVYEQYF. V gene TRBV20-1 combines with J gene TRBJ2-7, with 8 bases matching TRBD1. This CDR3 comprises 11 residues. V was pared by 6 bases and J by 3 bases, with 1 base of the junction left unmatched. The germline gives CDR1 DFQATT, CDR2 SNEGSKA (reference sequence).

J is TRBJ2-2 and V is TRBV7-6; no reliable D call. The CDR3 covers 14 residues. With 7 bases removed from V and 5 bases from J, the gap between germline ends came to 14 bases. Germline lookup yields CDR1 SGHVS and CDR2 FNYEAQ. CDR3 in DNA: TGTGCCAGCAACCCAGCCCGGATTACCGGGGAGCTGTTTTTT. The encoded protein is CASNPARITGELFF.

The gene calls are TRBV7-9 and TRBJ1-5; D gene unclear. V dropped 2 bases and J dropped 4 bases, with 6 bases sitting between them. There are 13 residues in the CDR3. Germline V gives CDR1 SEHNR, CDR2 FQNEAQ (reference sequence). The CDR3 DNA is TGTGCCAGCAGCTTACTACCTAATCAGCCCCAGCATTTT. Translation gives CASSLLPNQPQHF. Full variable domain (remainder filled in from reference TRBV7-9 and TRBJ1-5): DTGVSQNPRHKITKRGQNVTFRCDPISEHNRLYWYRQTLGQGPEFLTYFQNEAQLEKSRLLSDRFSAERPKGSFSTLEIQRTEQGDSAMYLCASSLLPNQPQHFGDGTRLSIL.

The chain has TRBV28 and TRBJ1-2; D is possibly TRBD1 (5 bases). The CDR3 is 13 amino acids. The germline V gene has CDR1 MDHEN and CDR2 SYDVKM. Trimming shortened V by 2 bases and J by 7 bases, and 11 bases separated the two germline ends. The CDR3 sequence: CASSLGGSGGYTF. CDR3 DNA: TGTGCCAGCAGTTTAGGGGGGTCTGGTGGCTACACCTTC.

This clone was seen more than once but under ten times. The gene calls are TRBV20-1 and TRBJ1-2; D is undetermined. The CDR3 sequence is 11 residues long. Deletions cut 3 bases from V and 3 bases from J, with 5 bases between. In germline, CDR1 is DFQATT, CDR2 SNEGSKA (reference sequence). CDR3 amino acids: CSASIDYGYTF. The CDR3 DNA sequence: TGCAGTGCTAGTATCGACTATGGCTACACCTTC.

The V gene is TRBV6-1, the J gene TRBJ1-5, with TRBD1 as a possible D gene (5 bases). The CDR3 sequence is 14 residues long. Germline CDR1 MNHNS, CDR2 SASEGT. With 7 bases removed from V and 7 bases from J, the gap between germline ends came to 17 bases. The CDR3 sequence: CASISRGMGQPQHF. Here the CDR3 DNA reads TGTGCCAGCATCTCCCGGGGGATGGGCCAGCCCCAGCATTTT.

This rearrangement joins TRBV18 to TRBJ1-1; no definite D call. V lost 1 base, J lost 1 base, and 10 bases lay in between. This CDR3 spans 15 amino acids. Germline-derived CDR1 and CDR2 are KGHSH and LQKENI. Written as DNA, the CDR3 is TGTGCCAGCTCACCACTACAAGTGGGGAACACTGAAGCTTTCTTT. Translation gives CASSPLQVGNTEAFF.

The chain employs TRBV27 and TRBJ2-5; maybe TRBD2 (6 bases). Germline V gene data show CDR1 as MNHEY and CDR2 as SMNVEV (reference sequence). Trimming removed 7 bases from V and 5 bases from J, with 20 bases in between. This CDR3 is 15 amino acids long. CDR3: CASKVQWEVGETQYF. The CDR3 DNA reads TGTGCCAGCAAGGTCCAGTGGGAGGTAGGGGAGACCCAGTACTTC.